This T cell receptor beta chain comes out of a study of response to subunit inactivated influenza vaccine (dated 2018 in TCRdb). Background for the entire study: The study used deep quantitative T cell receptor repertoire profiling to track responses to a trivalent subunit inactivated influenza vaccine. Broader findings and caveats from the paper: The authors suggested that each seasonal influenza vaccination may recruit only a limited number of new T cells.

Notes on this clonotype: Its antigen is currently not known. Base qualities are missing; no much larger clone stands one base away.

V has 4 bases trimmed and J has 1 base trimmed; junction bases matching no gene number 9. In the germline V gene (reference sequence), CDR1 corresponds to SGHKS and CDR2 to YYEKEE. From the cysteine through the phenylalanine, the CDR3 covers 16 amino acids. Just CDR3 DNA is preserved here, 48 bases in frame from base 1. To prepare the library, RT-PCR was applied. The listed sequencing device is Illumina HiSeq 2500. Using fastp trimming at Q25 and MiXCR clonotype assembly, TCRdb reanalyzed the public sequencing data and kept in-frame beta chains. CDR3 protein sequences are deduplicated, and each keeps its most common genes and DNA. This sample lists roughly 190,000 distinct CDR3 sequences; over 13% were detected once. The ten largest clones add up to 20% to 30% of the sample.

This TCR was sampled from a man aged 45 to 65 who received an inactivated influenza vaccine. Donor details come from another sample of the same person, matched by shared clones. The sequencing here drew on CD8+ T cells sorted from PBMCs, taken roughly 5 days after vaccination. The chain is made from TRBV5-5 and TRBJ2-7; 9 of the junction bases match TRBD1. The bases are TGTGCCAGCAGCCAGGCTTGGGGACAGGGTTCCTACGAGCAGTACTTC. Translated, this is CASSQAWGQGSYEQYF.